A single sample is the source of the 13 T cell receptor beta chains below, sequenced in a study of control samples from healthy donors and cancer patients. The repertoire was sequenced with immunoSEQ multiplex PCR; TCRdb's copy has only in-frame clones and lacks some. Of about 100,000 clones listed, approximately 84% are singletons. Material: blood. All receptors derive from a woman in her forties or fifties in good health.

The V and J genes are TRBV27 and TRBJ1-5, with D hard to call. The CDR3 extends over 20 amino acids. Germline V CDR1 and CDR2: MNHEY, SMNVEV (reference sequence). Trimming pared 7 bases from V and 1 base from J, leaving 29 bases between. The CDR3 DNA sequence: TGTGCCAGCACCGTCAAGTGGACCCCGAATATATATGGGAGCAATCAGCCCCAGCATTTT. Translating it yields CASTVKWTPNIYGSNQPQHF.

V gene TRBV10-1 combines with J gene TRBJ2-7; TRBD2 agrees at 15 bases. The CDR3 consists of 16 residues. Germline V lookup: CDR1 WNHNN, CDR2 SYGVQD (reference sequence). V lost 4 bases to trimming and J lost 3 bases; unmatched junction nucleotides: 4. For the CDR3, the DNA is TGCGCCAGCAGTGGGAGGACTAGCGGGAGGGACTACGAGCAGTACGTC. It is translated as CASSGRTSGRDYEQYV.

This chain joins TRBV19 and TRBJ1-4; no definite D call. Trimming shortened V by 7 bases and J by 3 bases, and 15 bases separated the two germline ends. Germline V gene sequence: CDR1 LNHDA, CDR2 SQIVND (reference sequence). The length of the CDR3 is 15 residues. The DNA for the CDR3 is TGTGCCAGTAAAACCGCCGCCCGGCCTAATGAAAAACTGTTTTTT. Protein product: CASKTAARPNEKLFF.

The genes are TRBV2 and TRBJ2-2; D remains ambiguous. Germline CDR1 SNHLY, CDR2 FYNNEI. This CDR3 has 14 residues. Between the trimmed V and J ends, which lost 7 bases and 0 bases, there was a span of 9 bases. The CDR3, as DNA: TGTGCCAGCACTAGTTCTGCGAACACCGGGGAGCTGTTTTTT. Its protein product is CASTSSANTGELFF.

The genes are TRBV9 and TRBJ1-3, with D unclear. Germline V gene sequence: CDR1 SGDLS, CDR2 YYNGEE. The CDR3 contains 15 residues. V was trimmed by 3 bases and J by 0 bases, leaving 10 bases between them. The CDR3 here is CASSDSQASGNTIYF. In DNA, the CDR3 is TGTGCCAGCAGCGATAGCCAGGCCTCTGGAAACACCATATATTTT.

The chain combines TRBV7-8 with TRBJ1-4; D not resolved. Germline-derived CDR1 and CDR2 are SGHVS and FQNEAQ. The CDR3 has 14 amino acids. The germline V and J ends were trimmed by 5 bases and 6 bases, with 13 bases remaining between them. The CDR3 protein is CASSRLNGDEKLFF. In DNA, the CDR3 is TGTGCCAGCAGCCGACTCAACGGCGATGAAAAACTGTTTTTT.

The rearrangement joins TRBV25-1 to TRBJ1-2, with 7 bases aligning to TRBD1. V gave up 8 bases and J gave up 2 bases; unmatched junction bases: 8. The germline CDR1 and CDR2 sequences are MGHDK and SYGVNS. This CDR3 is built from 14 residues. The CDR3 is CASSTSGQNYGYTF. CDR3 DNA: TGTGCCAGCTCAACATCGGGACAGAACTATGGCTACACCTTC.

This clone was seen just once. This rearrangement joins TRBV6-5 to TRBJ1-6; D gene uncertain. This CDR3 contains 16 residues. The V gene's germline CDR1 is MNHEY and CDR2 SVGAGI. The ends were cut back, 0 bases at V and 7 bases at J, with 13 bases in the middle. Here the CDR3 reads CASSYSTHRKNSPLHF. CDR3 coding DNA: TGTGCCAGCAGTTACTCGACGCACAGAAAAAATTCACCCCTCCACTTT.

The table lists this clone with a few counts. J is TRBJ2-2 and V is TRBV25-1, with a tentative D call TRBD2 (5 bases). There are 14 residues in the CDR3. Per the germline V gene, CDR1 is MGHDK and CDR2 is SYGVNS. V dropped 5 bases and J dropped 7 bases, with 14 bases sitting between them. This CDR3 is CASSYVPGDGELFF. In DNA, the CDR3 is TGTGCCAGCAGTTATGTGCCCGGGGACGGGGAGCTGTTTTTT.

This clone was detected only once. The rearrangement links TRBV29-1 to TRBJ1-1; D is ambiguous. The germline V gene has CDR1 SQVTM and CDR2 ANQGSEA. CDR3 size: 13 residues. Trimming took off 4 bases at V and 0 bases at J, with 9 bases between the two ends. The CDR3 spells CSVVKPMNTEAFF. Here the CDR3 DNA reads TGCAGCGTTGTCAAACCCATGAACACTGAAGCTTTCTTT.

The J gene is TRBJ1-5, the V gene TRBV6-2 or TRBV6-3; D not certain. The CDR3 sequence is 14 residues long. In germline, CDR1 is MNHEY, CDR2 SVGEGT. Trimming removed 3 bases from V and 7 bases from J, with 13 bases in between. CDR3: CASSYAGAYQPQHF. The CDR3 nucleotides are TGTGCCAGCAGTTATGCAGGAGCATACCAGCCCCAGCATTTT.

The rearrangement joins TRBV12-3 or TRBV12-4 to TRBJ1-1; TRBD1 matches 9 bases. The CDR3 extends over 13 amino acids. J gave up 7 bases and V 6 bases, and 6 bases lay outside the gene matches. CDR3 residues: CASSHGQGYEAFF. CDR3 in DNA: TGTGCCAGCAGCCACGGACAGGGGTATGAAGCTTTCTTT.

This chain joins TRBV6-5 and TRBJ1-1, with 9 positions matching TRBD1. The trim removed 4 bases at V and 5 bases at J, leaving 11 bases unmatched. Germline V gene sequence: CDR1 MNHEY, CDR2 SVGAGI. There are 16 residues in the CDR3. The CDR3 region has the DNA TGTGCCAGCAGTTCCCCCTCGAGACAGGGGGGTACTGAAGCTTTCTTT. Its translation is CASSSPSRQGGTEAFF.